This T cell receptor beta chain originates from a study of T cells in Graves' hyperthyroidism and ophthalmopathy. V shed 5 bases and J 5 bases; nucleotides not matched to a gene: 3. Looked up from germline, CDR1 is SEHNR and CDR2 is FQNEAQ (reference sequence). The CDR3 is made up of 14 amino acids. Amplified TCR beta CDR3 regions came from RNA transcripts. When the TCR CDR3 underwent first-round RT-PCR, the HTBI primer set was used. TCRdb reanalysed the multiplex PCR reads using MiXCR and keeps one entry per CDR3 protein. The table includes some 510,000 distinct CDR3 sequences, around 45% detected once.

Specimen: peripheral blood or thyroid tissue (not recorded which). This clonotype was obtained from a woman under 30 with Graves' hyperthyroidism. The chain has TRBV7-9 and TRBJ1-6; 7 nucleotides line up with TRBD1. The CDR3 sequence: CASSTGQNNSPLHF. DNA for the CDR3: TGTGCCAGCAGCACGGGACAGAATAATTCACCCCTCCACTTT.